The 6 T cell receptor beta chains listed next were all sequenced from one sample in a study of blood T cell repertoires in COVID-19. Assay: immunoSEQ multiplex PCR; the TCRdb copy retains only in-frame clones and omits some. The profile shows more than 65,000 clones, 87% of them singletons. The sequenced sample was peripheral blood. These receptors originate from a man aged 45-65 years with active COVID-19.

This clone was detected once. V is TRBV4-3 and J is TRBJ2-5; D possibly corresponds to TRBD1 (5 bases). V was clipped by 0 bases and J by 3 bases, with 14 bases between them. CDR1 LGHNA and CDR2 YSLEER come from the germline V gene. The CDR3 runs 16 residues. CDR3 in DNA: TGCGCCAGCAGCCAAGATATGAGACAGAGAGAAGAGACCCAGTACTTC. It codes for CASSQDMRQREETQYF.

The rearrangement joins TRBV7-9 to TRBJ2-6; tentatively, D is TRBD1 (6 bases). Trimming pared 6 bases from V and 4 bases from J, leaving 22 bases between. The germline gives CDR1 SEHNR, CDR2 FQNEAQ (reference sequence). CDR3 length: 18 amino acids. The CDR3, as DNA: TGTGCCAGCAGTCCCGTCGGATTGGGGGCGAAAGGGGCCAACGTCCTGACTTTC. Translating gives CASSPVGLGAKGANVLTF.

The chain's CDR3 is CAISENSPGELFF. CDR3 sequence (DNA): TGTGCCATCAGTGAGAATAGCCCCGGGGAGCTGTTTTTT. J is TRBJ2-2 and V is TRBV10-3, with D unclear. Germline lookup yields CDR1 ENHRY and CDR2 SYGVKD. The CDR3 spans 13 residues. V was clipped by 2 bases and J by 6 bases, with 7 bases between them.

The gene calls are TRBV27 and TRBJ2-1; the D gene is possibly TRBD1 (7 bases). CDR1 and CDR2 from the germline V gene are MNHEY and SMNVEV (reference sequence). The CDR3 contains 16 residues. The V and J ends lost 6 bases and 12 bases respectively, with 27 bases between them. The CDR3 DNA is TGTGCCAGCAGCTCAAAGGAGGGGCTCACCTCAGGGGGGCAGTTCTTC. The encoded protein is CASSSKEGLTSGGQFF.

The chain has TRBV5-1 and TRBJ2-1; 12 bases match TRBD2. Germline V gene sequence: CDR1 SGHRS, CDR2 YFSETQ. J gave up 1 base and V 3 bases, and 2 bases lay outside the gene matches. The CDR3 spans 16 residues. The CDR3 coding sequence is TGCGCCAGCAGCTCCGGACTAGCGGGGTCCTACAATGAGCAGTTCTTC. Translating it yields CASSSGLAGSYNEQFF.

The chain carries TRBV12-3 or TRBV12-4 and TRBJ1-6; weak D call: TRBD1 (5 bases). V was pared by 7 bases and J by 6 bases, with 10 bases between. There are 13 residues in the CDR3. The CDR3: CASTLGGNSPLHF. The CDR3 coding sequence is TGTGCCAGCACCCTGGGGGGTAATTCACCCCTCCACTTT.